This T cell receptor (beta chain) was sequenced in a study of blood T cell repertoires in COVID-19. V shed 3 bases and J shed 2 bases, with 13 bases lying between them. CDR1 and CDR2 from the germline V gene are MNHEY and SMNVEV (reference sequence). The CDR3 consists of 15 residues. Measured with immunoSEQ multiplex PCR; TCRdb has only the in-frame clones, and not every one. The sample contains a few hundred thousand clones, roughly 89% of which appear only once. The rearrangement links TRBV27 to TRBJ2-5, with D possibly TRBD1 on 6 matching bases. Sequences were obtained from PBMCs or T cells enriched from blood (not recorded which). This clonotype was sampled from a woman between 50 and 59 years old who had recovered from COVID-19. CDR3 region: CASSLVGQLQETQYF. The CDR3 DNA sequence: TGTGCCAGCAGTTTGGTCGGACAGTTACAAGAGACCCAGTACTTC.